The entry below describes one TCR beta chain. Clones were read by immunoSEQ multiplex PCR, and TCRdb kept only the in-frame ones, dropping some. The table shows over 250,000 clones, with 80% to 90% occurring only once. The data derive from a study of blood T cell repertoires in COVID-19. Study details: Samples representing acute and convalescent COVID-19 were sourced from the United States, Italy and Spain.

Germline loops: CDR1 MNHEY, CDR2 SVGAGI. V was cut by 0 bases and J by 5 bases, with 13 bases left in between. The CDR3 contains 15 residues. The sequenced sample was peripheral blood. The V and J genes are TRBV6-5 and TRBJ2-5, with D perhaps matching TRBD2 (7 bases). This sequence was found in a woman aged 70-85 years with acute or convalescent COVID-19. The CDR3 is CASSYSGGRSETQYF. DNA for the CDR3: TGTGCCAGCAGTTACTCGGGGGGGCGTTCGGAGACCCAGTACTTC.